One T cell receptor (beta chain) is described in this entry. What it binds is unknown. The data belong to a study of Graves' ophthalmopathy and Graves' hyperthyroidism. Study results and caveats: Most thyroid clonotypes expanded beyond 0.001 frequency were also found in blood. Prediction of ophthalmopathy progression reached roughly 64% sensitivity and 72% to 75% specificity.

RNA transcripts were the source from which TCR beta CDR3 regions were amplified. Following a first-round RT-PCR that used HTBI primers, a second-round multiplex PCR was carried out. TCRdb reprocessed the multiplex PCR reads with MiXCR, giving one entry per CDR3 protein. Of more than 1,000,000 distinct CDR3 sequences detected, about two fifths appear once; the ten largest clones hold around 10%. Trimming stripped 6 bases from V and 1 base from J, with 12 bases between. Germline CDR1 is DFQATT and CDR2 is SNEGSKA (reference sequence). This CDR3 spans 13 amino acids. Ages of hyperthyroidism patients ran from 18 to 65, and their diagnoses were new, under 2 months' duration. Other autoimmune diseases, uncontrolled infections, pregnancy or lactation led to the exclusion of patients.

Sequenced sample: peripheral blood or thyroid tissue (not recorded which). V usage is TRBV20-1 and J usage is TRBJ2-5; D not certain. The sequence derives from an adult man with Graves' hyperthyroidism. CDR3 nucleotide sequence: TGCAGTGCCGCCAGTGGCAGCCAAGAGACCCAGTACTTC. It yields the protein CSAASGSQETQYF.